The clone carrying this T cell receptor (beta chain) is classed as medium-sized. Its antigen is unidentified. The record originates from a study of spatial heterogeneity in lung cancer. The study, taken as a whole, reports: The study found that expanded intratumoral alpha and beta TCR counts tracked tumor mutation counts.

MiXCR was run by TCRdb on the 5' RACE reads, yielding one entry per CDR3 protein. The repertoire consists of roughly 3,000 distinct CDR3 sequences, with approximately 12% occurring once and the leading ten covering roughly 8.1%. The time point was: sample taken at primary tumor resection. No cell sorting; template was whole RNA from tumor, lung tissue or PBMC. CDR1 is DFQATT and CDR2 is SNEGSKA in the germline V gene (reference sequence). The CDR3 length is 18 residues. Trimming stripped 0 bases from V and 1 base from J, with 16 bases between. This sequence joins TRBV20-1 and TRBJ2-6, with D possibly matching TRBD2 (7 bases). This specimen was lung tumor tissue, taken at surgery. The sequence was collected from a male donor with early-stage non-small cell lung cancer. CDR3 region: CSARDPGRGGSGANVLTF. In DNA, the CDR3 is TGCAGTGCTAGAGATCCGGGCAGGGGAGGGTCTGGGGCCAACGTCCTGACTTTC.